This T cell receptor (beta chain) is drawn from a study of T cell responses to AZD1222 COVID-19 vaccine. Study conclusions and caveats: Clonal diversity was possibly underestimated, and the donors were mostly white British, with more females.

Profiled with immunoSEQ multiplex PCR; TCRdb holds only in-frame clones, not every one. The data hold 100,000 or so clones, with about 90% observed a single time. The CDR3 has 16 residues. Germline assignment: CDR1 WNHNN and CDR2 SYGVQD (reference sequence). The V gene end was trimmed by 3 bases and the J gene end by 2 bases; junction bases not matched to a gene: 5. In regard to this clone: Its matching antigen is unknown.

Sample: peripheral blood, taken on day 0 of AZD1222 vaccination. The clonotype originates from an adult in good health. The chain has TRBV10-1 and TRBJ2-1; 9 nucleotides line up with TRBD2. Here the CDR3 reads CASSDPSGITYNEQFF. The CDR3, as DNA: TGCGCCAGCAGTGATCCTAGCGGGATCACCTACAATGAGCAGTTCTTC.